These T cell receptor beta chains were read from a single sample in a study of OX40 agonist ivuxolimab in advanced cancers. The repertoire was sequenced with immunoSEQ multiplex PCR; TCRdb's copy has only in-frame clones and lacks some. The sample has roughly 65,000 clones, around 90% seen once. This specimen was CD4+ or CD8+ T cells sorted from blood, taken in a trial of the OX40 agonist ivuxolimab. These receptors originate from an adult with an advanced solid tumor such as melanoma, head and neck, liver or kidney cancer. Each CDR3 is given with its conserved first and last residue. D genes are given only for firm matches. Size values are once, few and many counts, or a class for expanded clones, and some rows have none.

. | TRBJ1-2 | . | TRBV6-5 | CASSLFKTGFYGYTF | TGTGCCAGCAGTTTATTCAAGACAGGATTCTATGGCTACACCTTC
. | TRBJ2-7 | . | TRBV7-9 | CASSVTSLLPYEQYF | TGTGCCAGCAGCGTCACTTCCCTTCTCCCCTACGAGCAGTACTTC
. | TRBJ2-3 | few | TRBV7-2 | CASSLEGWDTQYF | TGTGCCAGCAGCTTAGAGGGGTGGGATACGCAGTATTTT
. | TRBJ2-3 | . | TRBV11-3 | CASSSGGDTQYF | TGTGCCAGCAGCTCAGGGGGGGATACGCAGTATTTT
. | TRBJ1-1 | . | TRBV6-6 | CASAGSDTEAFF | TGTGCCAGCGCGGGGTCGGACACTGAAGCTTTCTTT
. | TRBJ2-5 | . | TRBV7-8 | CATEPRSPRETQYF | TGTGCCACGGAGCCGAGATCGCCTCGAGAGACCCAGTACTTC
TRBD2 | TRBJ2-1 | . | TRBV7-2 | CASSFLAGGSGEQFF | TGTGCCAGCAGCTTTCTAGCGGGGGGGTCTGGTGAGCAGTTCTTC
. | TRBJ1-6 | . | TRBV11-2 | CASSDPTDYNSPLHF | TGTGCCAGCAGCGACCCGACGGACTATAATTCACCCCTCCACTTT
. | TRBJ2-3 | . | TRBV7-2 | CASSWSGTDTQYF | TGTGCCAGCAGCTGGAGCGGGACAGATACGCAGTATTTT
. | TRBJ1-5 | . | TRBV11-2 | CASRQGSNQPQHF | TGTGCCAGCAGACAGGGAAGCAATCAGCCCCAGCATTTT
TRBD1 | TRBJ1-4 | . | TRBV5-5 | CATVPGQGNGEKLFF | TGTGCCACCGTCCCGGGACAGGGGAATGGAGAAAAACTGTTTTTT
. | TRBJ2-5 | . | TRBV5-6 | CASSPPGQETQYF | TGTGCCAGCAGCCCCCCGGGCCAAGAGACCCAGTACTTC
TRBD1 | TRBJ1-3 | few | TRBV4-1 | CASSRPGQETSGNTIYF | TGCGCCAGCAGCCGACCGGGACAGGAAACCTCTGGAAACACCATATATTTT
TRBD2 | TRBJ2-1 | . | TRBV27 | CASSLTSGGGEQFF | TGTGCCAGCAGTTTGACTAGCGGGGGCGGTGAGCAGTTCTTC
. | TRBJ1-1 | . | TRBV7-9 | CASSLAGFSTEAFF | TGTGCCAGCAGCTTAGCTGGATTTTCCACTGAAGCTTTCTTT
TRBD1 | TRBJ1-3 | . | TRBV7-2 | CASSLGQGYGNTIYF | TGTGCCAGCAGCTTAGGACAGGGCTACGGAAACACCATATATTTT
. | TRBJ2-2 | . | TRBV18 | CASSPSGTGELFF | TGTGCCAGCTCACCAAGTGGAACCGGGGAGCTGTTTTTT
TRBD2 | TRBJ2-3 | . | TRBV5-6 | CASSFGLAELFLTDTQYF | TGTGCCAGCAGCTTCGGACTAGCGGAGCTCTTTCTCACAGATACGCAGTATTTT
. | TRBJ2-2 | . | TRBV7-2 | CASSTIGTTGELFF | TGTGCCAGCAGCACCATTGGGACAACCGGGGAGCTGTTTTTT
TRBD1 | TRBJ1-4 | . | TRBV11-2 | CASSQRTGSYPNEKLFF | TGTGCCAGCAGCCAGAGGACAGGGTCGTATCCTAATGAAAAACTGTTTTTT
. | TRBJ2-4 | . | TRBV7-9 | CASRPAPASAKNIQYF | TGTGCCAGCCGCCCCGCGCCCGCTTCGGCCAAAAACATTCAGTACTTC
. | TRBJ1-1 | few | TRBV7-9 | CASSLASSFSEAFF | TGTGCCAGCAGCTTAGCGAGTAGCTTCTCTGAAGCTTTCTTT
TRBD2 | TRBJ2-1 | . | TRBV10-2 | CASSGALAGVNEQFF | TGCGCCAGCAGTGGTGCTTTAGCGGGGGTCAATGAGCAGTTCTTC
. | TRBJ1-5 | . | TRBV19 | CASSSHPGQLGAQPQHF | TGTGCCAGTAGTAGCCACCCGGGGCAGTTAGGGGCTCAGCCCCAGCATTTT
TRBD2 | TRBJ2-3 | . | TRBV11-2 | CASSPLAGTSTDTQYF | TGTGCCAGCAGCCCACTAGCGGGGACTAGCACAGATACGCAGTATTTT
TRBD2 | TRBJ2-7 | . | TRBV10-1 | CASSESQVGLAEQYF | TGCGCCAGCAGTGAGTCGCAGGTGGGACTAGCCGAGCAGTACTTC
TRBD1 | TRBJ2-7 | . | TRBV7-9 | CASSPMDRNREQYF | TGTGCCAGCAGCCCTATGGACAGGAACCGCGAGCAGTACTTC
. | TRBJ1-1 | . | TRBV5-1 | CASSLAGMNTEAFF | TGCGCCAGCAGCTTAGCAGGAATGAACACTGAAGCTTTCTTT
. | TRBJ1-1 | . | TRBV6-4 | CASRVREGVNTEAFF | TGTGCCAGCAGGGTTCGGGAGGGCGTGAACACTGAAGCTTTCTTT